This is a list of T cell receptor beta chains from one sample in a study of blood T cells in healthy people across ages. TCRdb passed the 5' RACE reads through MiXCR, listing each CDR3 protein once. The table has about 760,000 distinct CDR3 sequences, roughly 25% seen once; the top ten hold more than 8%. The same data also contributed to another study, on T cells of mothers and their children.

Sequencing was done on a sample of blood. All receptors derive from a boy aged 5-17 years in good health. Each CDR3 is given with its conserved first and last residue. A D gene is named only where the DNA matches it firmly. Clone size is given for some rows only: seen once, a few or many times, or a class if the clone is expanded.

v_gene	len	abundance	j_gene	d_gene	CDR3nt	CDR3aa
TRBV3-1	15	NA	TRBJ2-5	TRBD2	TGTGCCAGCAGCCAACAACTAGCGGGGGGAGAGACCCAGTACTTC	CASSQQLAGGETQYF
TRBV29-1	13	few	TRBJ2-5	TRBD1	TGCAGCGTGGACAGGGGACCCGCGGAGACCCAGTACTTC	CSVDRGPAETQYF
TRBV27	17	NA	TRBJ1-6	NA	TGTGCCAGCAGTTTGAGTGTCAGCCTCTCCTATAATTCACCCCTCCACTTT	CASSLSVSLSYNSPLHF
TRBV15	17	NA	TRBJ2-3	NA	TGTGCCACCAATCCCCAGGGGCAGGGGTTTCCCACAGATACGCAGTATTTT	CATNPQGQGFPTDTQYF
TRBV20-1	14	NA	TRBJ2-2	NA	TGCAGTGCTAGAGATCCTCAGGGGTCGGGGGAGCTGTTTTTT	CSARDPQGSGELFF
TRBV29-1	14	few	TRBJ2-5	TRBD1	TGCAGCGTGACAGGGGCTTTGGTTCAAGAGACCCAGTACTTC	CSVTGALVQETQYF
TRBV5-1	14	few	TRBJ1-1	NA	TGCGCCAGCAGCTTAGAGGGTCTAGGCACTGAAGCTTTCTTT	CASSLEGLGTEAFF
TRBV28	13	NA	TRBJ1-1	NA	TGTGCCAGCAGTACCCCCCAGAACACTGAAGCTTTCTTT	CASSTPQNTEAFF
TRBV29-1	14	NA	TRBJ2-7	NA	TGCAGCGTTGAAGAGGACACTAGTTCCTACGAGCAGTACTTC	CSVEEDTSSYEQYF
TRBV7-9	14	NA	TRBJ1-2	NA	TGTGCCAGCAGCCCCAGGATCGGTAACTATGGCTACACCTTC	CASSPRIGNYGYTF
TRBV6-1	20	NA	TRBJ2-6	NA	TGTGCCAGCAGTGATCTGGAGGGTGCCCTTCTCAGCTCTGGGGCCAACGTCCTGACTTTC	CASSDLEGALLSSGANVLTF
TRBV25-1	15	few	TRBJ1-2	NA	TGTGCCAGCAGTGTCTCAGGGGTTACTAACTATGGCTACACCTTC	CASSVSGVTNYGYTF
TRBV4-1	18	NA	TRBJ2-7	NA	TGCGCCAGCAGCCAGAGACGGACTACCCATGTCCTCTCCTACGAGCAGTACTTC	CASSQRRTTHVLSYEQYF
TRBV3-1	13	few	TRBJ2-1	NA	TGTGCCAGCAGCCACTTGAATAGCAATGAGCAGTTCTTC	CASSHLNSNEQFF
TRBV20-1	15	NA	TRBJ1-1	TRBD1	TGCGGTGCTAGAGATTTTCAGGGGGCGAACACTGAAGCTTTCTTT	CGARDFQGANTEAFF
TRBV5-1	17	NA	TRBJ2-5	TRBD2	TGCGCCAGCAGCTCCAACGCACTAGCGGGATCGGGAGAGACCCAGTACTTC	CASSSNALAGSGETQYF
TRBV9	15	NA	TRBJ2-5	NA	TGTGCCAGCAGCGTATGGGCTAGCAAGCAAGAGACCCAGTACTTC	CASSVWASKQETQYF
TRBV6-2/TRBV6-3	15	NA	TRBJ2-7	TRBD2	TGTGCCAGCAGACCAAGCGGGGGGGCCTCCTACGAGCAGTACTTC	CASRPSGGASYEQYF
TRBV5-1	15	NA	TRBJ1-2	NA	TGCGCCAGCAGCTTGGTCCAGGGAAAGAATTATGGCTACACCTTC	CASSLVQGKNYGYTF
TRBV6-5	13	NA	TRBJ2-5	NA	TGTGCCAGCAGATCGACGGTGTTGGGGACCCAGTACTTC	CASRSTVLGTQYF
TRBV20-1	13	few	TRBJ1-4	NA	TGCAGTGCTAGAGACGCGGTGGGTGAAAAACTGTTTTTT	CSARDAVGEKLFF
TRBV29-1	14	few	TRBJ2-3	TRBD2	TGCAGCGCTGAAGGGACTAGCAGCACAGATACGCAGTATTTT	CSAEGTSSTDTQYF
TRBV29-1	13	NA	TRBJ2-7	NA	TGCAGCGTTGCCGAAGGGGTAAACTACGAGCAGTACTTC	CSVAEGVNYEQYF
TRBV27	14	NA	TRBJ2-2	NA	TGTGCCAGCAGTTTACTGGCATACACCGGGGAGCTGTTTTTT	CASSLLAYTGELFF
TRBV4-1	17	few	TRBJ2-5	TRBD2	TGCGCCAGCAGCCTACTGGTGGGGACTAGCGGCCAAGAGACCCAGTACTTC	CASSLLVGTSGQETQYF
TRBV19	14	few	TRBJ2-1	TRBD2	TGTGCCAGTAGTACGGCTAGCGGGTACAATGAGCAGTTCTTC	CASSTASGYNEQFF